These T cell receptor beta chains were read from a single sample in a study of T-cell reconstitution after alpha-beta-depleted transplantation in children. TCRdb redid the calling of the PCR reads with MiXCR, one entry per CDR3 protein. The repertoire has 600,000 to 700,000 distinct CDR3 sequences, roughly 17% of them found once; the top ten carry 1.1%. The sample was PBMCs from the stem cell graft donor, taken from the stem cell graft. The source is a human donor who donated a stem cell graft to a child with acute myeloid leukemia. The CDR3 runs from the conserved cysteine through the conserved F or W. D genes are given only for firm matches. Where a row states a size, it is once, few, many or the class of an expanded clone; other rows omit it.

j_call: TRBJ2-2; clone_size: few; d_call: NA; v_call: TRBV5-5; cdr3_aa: CASSFLVSSNTGELFF; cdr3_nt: TGTGCCAGCAGCTTCTTAGTCAGCTCGAACACCGGGGAGCTGTTTTTT
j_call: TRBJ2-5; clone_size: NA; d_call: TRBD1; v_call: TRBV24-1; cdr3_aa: CATSDPGQAQETQYF; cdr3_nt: TGTGCCACCAGTGATCCCGGACAGGCCCAAGAGACCCAGTACTTC
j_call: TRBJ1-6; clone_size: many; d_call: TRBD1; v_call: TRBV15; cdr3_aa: CATSRDPRQGAISSPLHF; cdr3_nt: TGTGCCACCAGCAGAGATCCTCGACAGGGGGCGATCTCTTCACCCCTCCACTTT
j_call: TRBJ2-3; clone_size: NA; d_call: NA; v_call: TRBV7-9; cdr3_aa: CASSLIGQIRDTQYF; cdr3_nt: TGTGCCAGCAGCTTAATCGGTCAGATCCGAGATACGCAGTATTTT
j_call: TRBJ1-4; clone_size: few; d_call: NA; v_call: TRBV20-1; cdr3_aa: CSATPGGRREKLFF; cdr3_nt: TGCAGTGCTACCCCCGGGGGGCGCAGGGAAAAACTGTTTTTT
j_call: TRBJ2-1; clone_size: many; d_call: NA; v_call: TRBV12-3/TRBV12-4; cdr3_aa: CASSFGLSYNEQFF; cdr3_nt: TGTGCCAGCAGTTTTGGCCTCTCCTACAATGAGCAGTTCTTC
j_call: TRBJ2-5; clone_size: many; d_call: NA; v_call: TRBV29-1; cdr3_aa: CSVVSQGMETQYF; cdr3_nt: TGCAGCGTTGTCAGCCAGGGTATGGAGACCCAGTACTTC
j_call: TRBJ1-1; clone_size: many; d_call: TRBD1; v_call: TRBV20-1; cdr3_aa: CSARTDRGAFF; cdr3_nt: TGCAGTGCTAGGACGGACAGGGGGGCTTTCTTT
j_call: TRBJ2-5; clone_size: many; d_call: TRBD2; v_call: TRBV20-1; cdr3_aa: CSAQVSGEETQYF; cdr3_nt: TGCAGTGCCCAAGTTAGCGGGGAAGAGACCCAGTACTTC
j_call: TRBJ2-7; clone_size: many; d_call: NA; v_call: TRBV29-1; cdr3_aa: CSVSARGRGASYEQYF; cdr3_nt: TGCAGCGTTTCGGCTAGGGGGAGGGGTGCCTCCTACGAGCAGTACTTC
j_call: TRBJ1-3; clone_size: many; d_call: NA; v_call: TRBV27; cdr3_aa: CASRPTVTSGNTIYF; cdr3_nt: TGTGCCAGCAGGCCGACAGTTACCTCTGGAAACACCATATATTTT
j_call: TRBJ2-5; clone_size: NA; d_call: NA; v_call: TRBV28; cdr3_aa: CASSLGRWETQYF; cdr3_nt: TGTGCCAGCAGTTTGGGTCGCTGGGAGACCCAGTACTTC
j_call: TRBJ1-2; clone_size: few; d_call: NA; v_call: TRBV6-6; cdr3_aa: CASSYSEGGGYTF; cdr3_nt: TGTGCCAGCAGTTATTCTGAGGGAGGAGGCTACACCTTC
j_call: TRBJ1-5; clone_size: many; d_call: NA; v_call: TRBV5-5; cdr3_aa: CASTGDTGNNQPQHF; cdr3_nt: TGTGCCAGCACCGGGGACACAGGGAACAATCAGCCCCAGCATTTT
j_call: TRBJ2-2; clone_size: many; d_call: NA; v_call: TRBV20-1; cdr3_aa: CSARETRGIGELFF; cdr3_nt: TGCAGTGCTAGGGAGACTAGGGGGATCGGGGAGCTGTTTTTT
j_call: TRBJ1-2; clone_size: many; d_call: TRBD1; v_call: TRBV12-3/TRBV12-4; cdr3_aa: CASSLLRDRGYNGYTF; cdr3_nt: TGTGCCAGCAGTCTCCTCCGGGACAGGGGGTACAATGGCTACACCTTC
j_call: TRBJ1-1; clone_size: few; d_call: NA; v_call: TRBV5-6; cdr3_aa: CASSPRQILNTEAFF; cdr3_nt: TGTGCCAGCAGCCCACGACAGATTTTGAACACTGAAGCTTTCTTT
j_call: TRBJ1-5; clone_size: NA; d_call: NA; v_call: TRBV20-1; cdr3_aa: CSAMNSNQPQHF; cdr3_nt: TGCAGTGCTATGAATAGCAATCAGCCCCAGCATTTT
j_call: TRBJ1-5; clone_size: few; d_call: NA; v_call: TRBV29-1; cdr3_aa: CSVTQGPNNQPQHF; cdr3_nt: TGCAGCGTGACGCAGGGGCCTAATAATCAGCCCCAGCATTTT
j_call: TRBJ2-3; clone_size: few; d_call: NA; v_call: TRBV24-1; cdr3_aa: CATSDREGTTTDTQYF; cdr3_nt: TGTGCCACCAGTGATAGGGAGGGGACAACAACAGATACGCAGTATTTT
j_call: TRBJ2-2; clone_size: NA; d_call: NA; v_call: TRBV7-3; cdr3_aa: CASSLVRQGRTGELFF; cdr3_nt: TGTGCCAGCAGCTTAGTTCGGCAGGGGAGGACCGGGGAGCTGTTTTTT
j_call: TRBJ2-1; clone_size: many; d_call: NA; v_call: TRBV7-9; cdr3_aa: CASSALRGGQYNEQFF; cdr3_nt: TGTGCCAGCAGCGCGCTTCGGGGCGGGCAATACAATGAGCAGTTCTTC
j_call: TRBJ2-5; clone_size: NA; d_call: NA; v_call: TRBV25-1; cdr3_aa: CASTEGGIQETQYF; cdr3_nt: TGTGCCAGCACCGAAGGGGGGATCCAAGAGACCCAGTACTTC
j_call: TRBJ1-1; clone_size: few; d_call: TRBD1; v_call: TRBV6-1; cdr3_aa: CASSDRQGTSEAFF; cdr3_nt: TGTGCCAGCAGTGACCGACAGGGAACATCTGAAGCTTTCTTT
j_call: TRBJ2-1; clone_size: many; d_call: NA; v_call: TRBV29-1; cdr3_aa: CSVAVSYNEQFF; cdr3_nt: TGCAGCGTAGCGGTGTCCTACAATGAGCAGTTCTTC
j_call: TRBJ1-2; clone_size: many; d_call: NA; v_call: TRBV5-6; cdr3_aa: CASSRVGRTVGGYTF; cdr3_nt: TGTGCCAGCAGCCGCGTCGGACGGACCGTAGGAGGCTACACCTTC
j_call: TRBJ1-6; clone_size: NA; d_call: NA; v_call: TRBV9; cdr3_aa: CASSVAIQGGSPLHF; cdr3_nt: TGTGCCAGCAGCGTAGCCATACAGGGTGGTTCACCCCTCCACTTT
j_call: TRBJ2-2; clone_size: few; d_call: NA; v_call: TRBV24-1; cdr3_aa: CATSDSGRELFF; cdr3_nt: TGTGCCACCAGTGATTCCGGCCGGGAGCTGTTTTTT
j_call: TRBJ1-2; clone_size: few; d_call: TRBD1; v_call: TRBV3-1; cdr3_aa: CASSRLGTANYGYTF; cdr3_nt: TGTGCCAGCAGCCGCCTCGGGACAGCTAACTATGGCTACACCTTC
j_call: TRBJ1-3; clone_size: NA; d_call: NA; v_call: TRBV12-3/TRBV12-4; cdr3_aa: CASSFLGHISGNTIYF; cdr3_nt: TGTGCCAGCAGTTTTCTGGGACACATCTCTGGAAACACCATATATTTT
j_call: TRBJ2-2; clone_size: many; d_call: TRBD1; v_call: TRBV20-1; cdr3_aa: CSAYRGVTANTGELFF; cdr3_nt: TGCAGTGCTTACAGGGGGGTTACTGCGAACACCGGGGAGCTGTTTTTT
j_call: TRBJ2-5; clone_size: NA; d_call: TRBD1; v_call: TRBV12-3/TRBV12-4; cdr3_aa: CASRLRRQGPGTETQYF; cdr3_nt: TGTGCCAGCAGACTGAGGCGACAGGGGCCTGGTACGGAGACCCAGTACTTC
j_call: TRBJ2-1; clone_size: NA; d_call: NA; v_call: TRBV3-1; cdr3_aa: CASSQQHYRGRGLNEQFF; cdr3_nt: TGTGCCAGCAGCCAACAACATTACAGGGGTCGGGGGTTGAATGAGCAGTTCTTC
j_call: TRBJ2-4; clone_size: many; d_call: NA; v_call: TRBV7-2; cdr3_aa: CASGNLREPHIQYF; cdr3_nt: TGTGCCAGCGGTAACCTCAGGGAGCCGCACATTCAGTACTTC
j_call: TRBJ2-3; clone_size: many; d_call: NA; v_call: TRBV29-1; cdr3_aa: CSVRVGQVVDTQYF; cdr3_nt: TGCAGCGTTCGAGTCGGGCAGGTGGTTGATACGCAGTATTTT